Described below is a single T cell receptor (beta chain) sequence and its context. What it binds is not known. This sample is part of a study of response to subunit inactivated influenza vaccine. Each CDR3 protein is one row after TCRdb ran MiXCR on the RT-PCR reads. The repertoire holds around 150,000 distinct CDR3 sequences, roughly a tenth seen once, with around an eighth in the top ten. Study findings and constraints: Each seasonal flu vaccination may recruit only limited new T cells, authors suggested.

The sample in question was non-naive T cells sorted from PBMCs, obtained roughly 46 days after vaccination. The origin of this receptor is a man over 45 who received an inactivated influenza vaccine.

The DNA of the CDR3 is TGTGCCAGCTCATCAGGGCAGGGTCCCGGTGCCAAAAACATTCAGTACTTC. It is translated as CASSSGQGPGAKNIQYF. The chain links TRBV18 to TRBJ2-4; weak D call: TRBD1 (5 bases). The CDR3 runs to 17 residues. V lost 5 bases, J lost 1 base, and 18 bases lay in between. Germline values: CDR1 KGHSH, CDR2 LQKENI.